This T cell receptor (beta chain) was found in a study of shared clonotypes between healthy human individuals. For the study at large: Donors, aged 18 to 49, were a couple of women and three men.

The CDR3 has 15 amino acids. The V and J ends lost 6 bases and 7 bases respectively, with 16 bases between them. Germline-derived CDR1 and CDR2 are LNHDA and SQIVND (reference sequence). The deep-level immunoSEQ assay was used. Per the original methods: Filtering was not the same, since immunoSEQ gave junction-only sequences without quality scores. Profiled with immunoSEQ multiplex PCR; TCRdb holds only in-frame clones, not every one. Clone size and the V and J calls come from that table; the DNA yielded D and trimming. Found here are 450,000 to 500,000 clones, about 84% of them singletons; the top ten hold approximately 12%. Genomic DNA of unsorted samples came from 90 million or so PBMCs.

Sample: PBMCs. The sequence was obtained from a woman aged 40 to 50 in good health. Some clones in this sample may be carry-over from other donors' samples. The chain combines TRBV19 with TRBJ1-6, with D possibly being TRBD1 (6 bases). CDR3 amino acids: CASRGAERTNSPLHF. The CDR3 DNA reads TGTGCCAGTAGGGGGGCAGAGCGGACGAATTCACCCCTCCACTTT.